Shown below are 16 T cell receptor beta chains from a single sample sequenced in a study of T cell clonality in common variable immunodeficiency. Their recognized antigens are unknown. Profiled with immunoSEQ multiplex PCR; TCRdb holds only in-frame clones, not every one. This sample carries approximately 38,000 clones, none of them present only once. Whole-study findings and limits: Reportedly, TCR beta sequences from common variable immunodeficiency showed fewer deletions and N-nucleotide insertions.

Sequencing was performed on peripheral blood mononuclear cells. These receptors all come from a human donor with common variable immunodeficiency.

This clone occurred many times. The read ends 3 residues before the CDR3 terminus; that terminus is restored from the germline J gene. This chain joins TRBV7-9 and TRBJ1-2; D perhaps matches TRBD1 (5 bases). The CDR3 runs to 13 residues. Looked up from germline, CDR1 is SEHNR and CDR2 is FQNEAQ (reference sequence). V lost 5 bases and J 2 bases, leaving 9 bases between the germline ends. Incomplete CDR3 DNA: TGTGCCAGCAGCCAGACAGACAACTATGGC. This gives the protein CASSQTDNYG. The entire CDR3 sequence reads CASSQTDNYGYTF.

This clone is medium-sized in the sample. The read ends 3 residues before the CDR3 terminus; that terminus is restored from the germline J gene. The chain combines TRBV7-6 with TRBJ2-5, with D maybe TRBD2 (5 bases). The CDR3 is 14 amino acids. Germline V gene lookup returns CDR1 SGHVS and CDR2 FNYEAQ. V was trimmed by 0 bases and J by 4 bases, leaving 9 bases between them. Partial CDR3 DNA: TGTGCCAGCAGCTTAGCGGCGGGTATAGAGACC. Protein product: CASSLAAGIET. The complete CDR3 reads CASSLAAGIETQYF.

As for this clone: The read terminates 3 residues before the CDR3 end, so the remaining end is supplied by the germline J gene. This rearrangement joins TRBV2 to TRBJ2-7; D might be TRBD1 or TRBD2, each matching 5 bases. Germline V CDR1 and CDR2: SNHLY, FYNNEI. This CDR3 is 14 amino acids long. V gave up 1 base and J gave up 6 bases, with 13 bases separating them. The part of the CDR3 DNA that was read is TGTGCCAGCAGTGAAGAGGTGAGGGGCTCCGAG. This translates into CASSEEVRGSE. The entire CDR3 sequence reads CASSEEVRGSEQYF.

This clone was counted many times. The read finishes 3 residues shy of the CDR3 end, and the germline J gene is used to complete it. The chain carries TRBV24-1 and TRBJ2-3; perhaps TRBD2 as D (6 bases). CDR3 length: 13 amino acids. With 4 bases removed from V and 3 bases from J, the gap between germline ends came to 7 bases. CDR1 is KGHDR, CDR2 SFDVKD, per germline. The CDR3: CATSEGGTDTQYF. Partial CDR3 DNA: TGTGCCACCAGTGAAGGAGGGACAGATACG.

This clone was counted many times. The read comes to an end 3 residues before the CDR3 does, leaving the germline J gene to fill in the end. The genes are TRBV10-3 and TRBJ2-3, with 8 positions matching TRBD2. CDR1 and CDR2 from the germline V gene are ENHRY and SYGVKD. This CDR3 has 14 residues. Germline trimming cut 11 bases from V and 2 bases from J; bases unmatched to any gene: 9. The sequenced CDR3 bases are TGTGCCGTGTCTAGCGGGTCCTACACAGATACG. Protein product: CAVSSGSYTDT. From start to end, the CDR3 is CAVSSGSYTDTQYF.

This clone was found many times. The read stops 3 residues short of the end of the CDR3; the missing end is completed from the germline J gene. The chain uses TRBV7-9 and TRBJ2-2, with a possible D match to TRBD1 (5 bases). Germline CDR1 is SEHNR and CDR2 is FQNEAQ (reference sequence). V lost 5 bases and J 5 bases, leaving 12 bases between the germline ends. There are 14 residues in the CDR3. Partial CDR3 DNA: TGTGCCAGCAGCCTCATCAGGGAAACCGGGGAG. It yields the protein CASSLIRETGE. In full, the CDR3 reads CASSLIRETGELFF.

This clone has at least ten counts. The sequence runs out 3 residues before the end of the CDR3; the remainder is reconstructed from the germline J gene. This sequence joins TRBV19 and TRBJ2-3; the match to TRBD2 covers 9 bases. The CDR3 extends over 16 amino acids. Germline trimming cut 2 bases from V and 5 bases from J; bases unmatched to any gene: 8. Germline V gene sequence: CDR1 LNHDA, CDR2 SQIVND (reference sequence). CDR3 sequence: CASSILWRGGRDTQYF. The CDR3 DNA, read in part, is TGTGCCAGTAGTATACTTTGGCGGGGGGGCCGAGATACG.

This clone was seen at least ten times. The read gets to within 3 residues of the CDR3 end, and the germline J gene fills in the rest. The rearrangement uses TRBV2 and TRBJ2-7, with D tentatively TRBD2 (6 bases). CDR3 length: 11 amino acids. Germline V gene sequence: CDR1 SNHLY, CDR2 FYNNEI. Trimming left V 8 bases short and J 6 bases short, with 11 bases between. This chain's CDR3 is CASGTPFEQYF. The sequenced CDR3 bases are TGTGCCAGCGGGACTCCGTTCGAG.

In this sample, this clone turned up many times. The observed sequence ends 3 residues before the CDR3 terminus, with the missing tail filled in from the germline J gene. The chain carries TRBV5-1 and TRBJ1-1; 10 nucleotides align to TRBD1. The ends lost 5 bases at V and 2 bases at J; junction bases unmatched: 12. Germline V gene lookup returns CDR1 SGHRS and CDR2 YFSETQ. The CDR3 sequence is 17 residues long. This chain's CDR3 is CASRRQGAQNLNTEAFF. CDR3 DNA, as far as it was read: TGCGCCAGCAGGAGACAGGGGGCGCAGAATCTCAACACTGAA.

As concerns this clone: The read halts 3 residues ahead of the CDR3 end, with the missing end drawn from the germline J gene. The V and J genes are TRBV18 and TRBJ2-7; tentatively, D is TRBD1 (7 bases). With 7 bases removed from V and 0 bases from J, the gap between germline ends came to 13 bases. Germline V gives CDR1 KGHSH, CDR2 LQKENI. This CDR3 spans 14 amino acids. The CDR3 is CASLGGTVSYEQYF. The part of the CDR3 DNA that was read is TGTGCCAGCTTAGGCGGGACAGTCTCCTACGAG.

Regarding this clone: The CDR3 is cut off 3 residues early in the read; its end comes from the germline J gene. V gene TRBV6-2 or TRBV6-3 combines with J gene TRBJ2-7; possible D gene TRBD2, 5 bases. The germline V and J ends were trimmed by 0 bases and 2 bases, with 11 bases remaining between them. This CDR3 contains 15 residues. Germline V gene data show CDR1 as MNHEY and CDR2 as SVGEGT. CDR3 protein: CASSYSESSAYEQYF. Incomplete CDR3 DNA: TGTGCCAGCAGTTACTCGGAAAGTAGCGCCTACGAG.

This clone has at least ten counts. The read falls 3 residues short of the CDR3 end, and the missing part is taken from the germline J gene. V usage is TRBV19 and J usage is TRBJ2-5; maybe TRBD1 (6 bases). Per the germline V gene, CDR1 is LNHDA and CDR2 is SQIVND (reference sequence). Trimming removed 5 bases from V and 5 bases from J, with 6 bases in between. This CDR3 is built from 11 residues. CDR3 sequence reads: CASSDRETQYF. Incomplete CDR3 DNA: TGTGCCAGTAGTGACAGGGAGACC.

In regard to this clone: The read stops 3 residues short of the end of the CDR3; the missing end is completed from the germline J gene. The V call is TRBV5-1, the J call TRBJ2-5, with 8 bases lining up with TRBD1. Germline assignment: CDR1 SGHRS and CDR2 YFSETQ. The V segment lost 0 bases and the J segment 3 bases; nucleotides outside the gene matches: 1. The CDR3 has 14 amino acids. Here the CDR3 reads CASSLGDRKETQYF. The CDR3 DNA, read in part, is TGCGCCAGCAGCTTGGGGGACAGGAAAGAGACC.

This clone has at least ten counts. CDR3 residues: CASNLRQGSFYQPQHF. Incomplete CDR3 DNA: TGTGCCAGTAATTTGAGACAGGGGAGTTTCTATCAGCCC. J is TRBJ1-5 and V is TRBV19; 8 bases fit TRBD1. Coverage ceases 3 residues before the CDR3 finishes, and the germline J gene fills in the end. Per the germline V gene, CDR1 is LNHDA and CDR2 is SQIVND (reference sequence). V was clipped by 7 bases and J by 5 bases; unmatched bases: 13. CDR3 length: 16 amino acids.

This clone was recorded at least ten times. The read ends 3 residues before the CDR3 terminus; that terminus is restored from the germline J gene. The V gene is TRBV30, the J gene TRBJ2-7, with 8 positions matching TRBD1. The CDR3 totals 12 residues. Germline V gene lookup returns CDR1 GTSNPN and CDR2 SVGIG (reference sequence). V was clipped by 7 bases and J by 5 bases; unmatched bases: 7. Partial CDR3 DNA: TGTGCCTTAAACAGGGGGAAGGACGAG. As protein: CALNRGKDE. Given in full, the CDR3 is CALNRGKDEQYF.

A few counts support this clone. Here the CDR3 reads CASTTSGGNGELFF. CDR3 DNA, as far as it was read: TGCGCCAGCACGACTAGCGGGGGGAACGGGGAG. This rearrangement joins TRBV5-1 to TRBJ2-2; 13 bases agree with TRBD2. The read ends 3 residues early relative to the CDR3; the germline J gene fills the gap. The germline gives CDR1 SGHRS, CDR2 YFSETQ. J was trimmed by 7 bases and V by 6 bases; bases with no gene match: 3. This CDR3 is built from 14 residues.